This T cell receptor beta chain was observed in a study of vaccination and CD4 T cells after COVID-19. Study information: The convalescents included six males and four females, and among them two were Hispanic while seven were Caucasian. Whole-study findings and limits: Convalescent patients' vaccine-specific clones were spike mono-reactive in 304 of 307 cases. A median of around 83% of reactive clones, in convalescent patients, became evident only post-vaccination.

The germline V gene encodes CDR1 MNHEY and CDR2 SVGEGT. There are 14 residues in the CDR3. The J segment lost 6 bases and the V segment lost 5 bases, leaving 9 bases of the junction unmatched. Concerning this clonotype: Its target is not known.

CD4+ T cells that had been cultured provided DNA sequenced with the Oncomine TCR Beta short-read assay. TCRdb re-analysed the PCR reads in MiXCR, keeping a single row per CDR3 protein. The sample has some 13,000 distinct CDR3 sequences; roughly 46% are singletons. Regarding treatment: roughly 10-day PBMC culture with coronavirus spike peptide pools or control peptides (ViraFEST assay). A half-volume replacement of the medium with fresh IL-2 medium was performed on days 3 and 7. J is TRBJ2-7 and V is TRBV6-2 or TRBV6-3; 8 nucleotides line up with TRBD1. The origin of this receptor is a human donor who had recovered from COVID-19. Sequenced material: CD4+ T cells from blood, cultured in vitro, taken before SARS-CoV-2 vaccination. The CDR3 DNA reads TGTGCCAGCAGTCCAACAGGGGGATGGGTCGAGCAGTACTTC. It encodes CASSPTGGWVEQYF.